These 6 T cell receptor beta chains originate from one sample sequenced in a study of blood T cells in healthy people across ages. It was with a sample-barcoded 5' primer and a J-beta primer mix that a second PCR of about 6 to 12 cycles was run. Each CDR3 protein is one row after TCRdb ran MiXCR on the 5' RACE reads. Among 600,000 to 900,000 distinct CDR3 sequences listed, 20% to 30% were seen once. These data are also associated with another study on T cells of mothers and their children.

Input material: blood. Every receptor here comes from a boy under 18 in good health.

The chain has TRBV19 and TRBJ2-4; the D gene could be TRBD1 or TRBD2 (5 bases each). Germline CDR1 reads LNHDA; CDR2 reads SQIVND (reference sequence). This CDR3 region has 13 residues. V lost 0 bases, J lost 9 bases, and 9 bases lay in between. DNA of the CDR3: TGTGCCAGTAGTATAGATGGGGACGGCATTCAGTACTTC. Translated, it gives CASSIDGDGIQYF.

CDR3 nucleotide sequence: TGTGCCAGCAGGGCGGGGCAAGGAGGCGTTCAGCCCCAGCATTTT. Protein sequence: CASRAGQGGVQPQHF. The chain joins TRBV7-2 to TRBJ1-5, with D perhaps matching TRBD1 (5 bases). Germline CDR1 SGHTA, CDR2 FQGNSA. The V end lost 6 bases, the J end lost 6 bases, and 18 bases lay between the germline ends. The CDR3 has 15 residues.

Only a few counts were recorded for this clonotype. This chain links TRBV10-3 with TRBJ2-7; a possible D gene is TRBD2 (5 bases). Germline lookup yields CDR1 ENHRY and CDR2 SYGVKD. V gave up 6 bases and J gave up 1 base, with 10 bases separating them. This CDR3 has 13 residues. The CDR3 DNA sequence: TGTGCCATCAGGGGGTCGGGATCCTACGAGCAGTACTTC. This gives the protein CAIRGSGSYEQYF.

This chain links TRBV12-5 with TRBJ2-5; tentatively, D is TRBD1 (5 bases). The J call could be wrong; TRBJ2-7 is a better fit for the DNA end. The CDR3 runs 14 residues. The germline V gene encodes CDR1 LGHNT and CDR2 FRNRAP. The CDR3 protein is CASGFDSSGYEQYF. The CDR3 nucleotides read TGTGCTAGTGGCTTTGACAGCTCGGGCTACGAGCAGTACTTC.

The chain is built from TRBV5-1 and TRBJ2-5; D is unclear. Per germline, CDR1 SGHRS and CDR2 YFSETQ. The V gene lost 5 bases and the J gene lost 13 bases, with 15 bases spanning the gap. The CDR3 loop spans 11 amino acids. The CDR3 spells CASRWASAVYF. DNA for the CDR3: TGCGCCAGCAGGTGGGCGTCCGCCGTGTACTTC.

The chain uses TRBV20-1 and TRBJ2-7; D ambiguous. Trimming cost V 3 bases and J 6 bases, with 9 bases left between them. The CDR3 is made up of 11 amino acids. The germline CDR1 and CDR2 sequences are DFQATT and SNEGSKA (reference sequence). DNA of the CDR3: TGCAGTGCTAGTCTAAATGGCGAGCAGTACTTC. Translated, it gives CSASLNGEQYF.